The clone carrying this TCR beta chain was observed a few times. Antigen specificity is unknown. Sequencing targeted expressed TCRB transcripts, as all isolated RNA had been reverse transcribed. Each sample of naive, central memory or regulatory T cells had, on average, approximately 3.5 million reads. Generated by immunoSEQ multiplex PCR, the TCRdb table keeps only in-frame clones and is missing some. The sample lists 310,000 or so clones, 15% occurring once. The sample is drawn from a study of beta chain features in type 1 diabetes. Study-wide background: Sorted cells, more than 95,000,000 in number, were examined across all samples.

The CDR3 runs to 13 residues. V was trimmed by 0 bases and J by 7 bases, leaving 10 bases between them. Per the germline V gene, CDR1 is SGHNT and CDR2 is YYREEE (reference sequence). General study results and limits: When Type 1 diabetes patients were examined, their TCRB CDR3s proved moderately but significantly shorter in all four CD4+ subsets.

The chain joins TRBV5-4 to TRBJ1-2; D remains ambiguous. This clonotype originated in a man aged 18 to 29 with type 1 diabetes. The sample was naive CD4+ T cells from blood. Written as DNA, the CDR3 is TGTGCCAGCAGCTTGGCCGGGATGAGTGGCTACACCTTC. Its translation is CASSLAGMSGYTF.